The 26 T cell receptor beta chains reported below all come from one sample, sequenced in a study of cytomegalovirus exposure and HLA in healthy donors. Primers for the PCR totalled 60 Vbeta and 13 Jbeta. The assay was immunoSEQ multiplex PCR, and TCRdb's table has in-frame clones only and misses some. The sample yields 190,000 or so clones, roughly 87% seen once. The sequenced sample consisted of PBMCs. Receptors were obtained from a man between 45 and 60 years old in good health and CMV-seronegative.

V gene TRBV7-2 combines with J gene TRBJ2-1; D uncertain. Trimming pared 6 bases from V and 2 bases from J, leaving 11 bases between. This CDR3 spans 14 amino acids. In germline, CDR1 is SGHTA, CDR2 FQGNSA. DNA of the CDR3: TGTGCCAGCAGAACGCGCCCCGCCTACAATGAGCAGTTCTTC. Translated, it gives CASRTRPAYNEQFF.

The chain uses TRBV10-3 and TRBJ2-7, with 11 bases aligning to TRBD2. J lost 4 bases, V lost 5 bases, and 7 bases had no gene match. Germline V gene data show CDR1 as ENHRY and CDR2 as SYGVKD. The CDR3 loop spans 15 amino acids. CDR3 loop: CAISLLAGEDYEQYF. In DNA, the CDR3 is TGTGCCATCAGTCTACTAGCGGGAGAGGATTACGAGCAGTACTTC.

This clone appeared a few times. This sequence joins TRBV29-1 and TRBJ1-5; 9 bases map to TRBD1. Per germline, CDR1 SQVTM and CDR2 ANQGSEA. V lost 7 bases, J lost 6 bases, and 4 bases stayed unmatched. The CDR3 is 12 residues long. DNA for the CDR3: TGCAGCGCCGGGACAGGGTCTCAGCCCCAGCATTTT. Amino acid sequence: CSAGTGSQPQHF.

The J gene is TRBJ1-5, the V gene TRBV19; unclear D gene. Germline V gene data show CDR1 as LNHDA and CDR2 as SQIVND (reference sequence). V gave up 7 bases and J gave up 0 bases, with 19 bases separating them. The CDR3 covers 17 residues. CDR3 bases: TGTGCCAGTACCGAGGGCGGGGTCCTTTATAGCAATCAGCCCCAGCATTTT. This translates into CASTEGGVLYSNQPQHF.

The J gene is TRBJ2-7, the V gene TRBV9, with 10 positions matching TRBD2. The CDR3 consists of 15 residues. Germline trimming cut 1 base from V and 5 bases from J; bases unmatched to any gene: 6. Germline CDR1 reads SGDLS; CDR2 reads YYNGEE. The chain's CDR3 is CASSVSSGRINEQYF. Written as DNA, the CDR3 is TGTGCCAGCAGCGTAAGTAGCGGGAGGATAAACGAGCAGTACTTC.

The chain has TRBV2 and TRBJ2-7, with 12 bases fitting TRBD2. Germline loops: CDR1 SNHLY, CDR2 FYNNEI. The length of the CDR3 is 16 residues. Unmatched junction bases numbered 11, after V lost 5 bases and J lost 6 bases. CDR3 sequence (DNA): TGTGCCAGCAGTCGGACTAGCGGGACGGCGTCGGGCGAGCAGTACTTC. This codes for CASSRTSGTASGEQYF.

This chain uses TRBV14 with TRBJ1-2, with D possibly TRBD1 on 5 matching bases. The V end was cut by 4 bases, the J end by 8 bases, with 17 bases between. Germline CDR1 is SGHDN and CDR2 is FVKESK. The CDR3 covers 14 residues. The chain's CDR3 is CASSPLPHRGGYTF. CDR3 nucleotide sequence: TGTGCCAGCAGCCCCTTACCCCACCGGGGGGGCTACACCTTC.

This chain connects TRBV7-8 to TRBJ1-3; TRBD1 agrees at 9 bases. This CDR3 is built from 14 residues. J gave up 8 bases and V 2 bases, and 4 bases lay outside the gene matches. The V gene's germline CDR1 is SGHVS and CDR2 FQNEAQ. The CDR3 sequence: CASSLSGQGDTIYF. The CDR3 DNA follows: TGTGCCAGCAGCTTATCGGGACAGGGCGACACCATATATTTT. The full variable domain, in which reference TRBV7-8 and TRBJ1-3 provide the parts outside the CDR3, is GAGVSQSPRYKVAKRGQDVALRCDPISGHVSLFWYQQALGQGPEFLTYFQNEAQLDKSGLPSDRFFAERPEGSVSTLKIQRTQQEDSAVYLCASSLSGQGDTIYFGEGSWLTVV.

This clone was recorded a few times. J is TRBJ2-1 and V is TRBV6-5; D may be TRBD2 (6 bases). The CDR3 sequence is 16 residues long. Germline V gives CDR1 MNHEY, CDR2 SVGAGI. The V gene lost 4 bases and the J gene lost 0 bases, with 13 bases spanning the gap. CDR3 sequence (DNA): TGTGCCAGCAGTTCAATAGCGGAAAGCTCCTACAATGAGCAGTTCTTC. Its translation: CASSSIAESSYNEQFF.

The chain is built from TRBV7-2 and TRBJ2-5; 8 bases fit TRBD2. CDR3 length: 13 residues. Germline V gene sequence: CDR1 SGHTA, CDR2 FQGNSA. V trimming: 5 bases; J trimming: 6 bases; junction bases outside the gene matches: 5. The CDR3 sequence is CASSPGGVKTQYF. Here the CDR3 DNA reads TGTGCCAGCAGCCCGGGAGGGGTGAAGACCCAGTACTTC. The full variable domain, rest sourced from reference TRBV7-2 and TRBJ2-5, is GAGVSQSPSNKVTEKGKDVELRCDPISGHTALYWYRQSLGQGLEFLIYFQGNSAPDKSGLPSDRFSAERTGGSVSTLTIQRTQQEDSAVYLCASSPGGVKTQYFGPGTRLLVL.

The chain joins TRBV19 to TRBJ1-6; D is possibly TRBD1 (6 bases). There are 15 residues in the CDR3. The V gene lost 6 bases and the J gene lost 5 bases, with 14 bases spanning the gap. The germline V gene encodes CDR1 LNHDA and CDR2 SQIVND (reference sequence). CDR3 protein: CASSAGTQDNSPLHF. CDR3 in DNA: TGTGCCAGTAGCGCAGGGACACAAGATAATTCACCCCTCCACTTT.

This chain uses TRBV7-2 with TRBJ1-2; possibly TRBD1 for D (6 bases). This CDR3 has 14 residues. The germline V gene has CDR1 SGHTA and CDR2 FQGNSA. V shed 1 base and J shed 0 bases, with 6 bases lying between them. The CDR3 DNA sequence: TGTGCCAGCAGCTTAGGGACAGCTAACTATGGCTACACCTTC. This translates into CASSLGTANYGYTF. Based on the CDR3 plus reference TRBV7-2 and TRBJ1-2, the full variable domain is GAGVSQSPSNKVTEKGKDVELRCDPISGHTALYWYRQSLGQGLEFLIYFQGNSAPDKSGLPSDRFSAERTGGSVSTLTIQRTQQEDSAVYLCASSLGTANYGYTFGSGTRLTVV.

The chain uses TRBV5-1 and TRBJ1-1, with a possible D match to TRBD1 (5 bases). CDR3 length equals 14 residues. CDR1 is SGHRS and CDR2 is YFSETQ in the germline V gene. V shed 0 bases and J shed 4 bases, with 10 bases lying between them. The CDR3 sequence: CASSLGAGITEAFF. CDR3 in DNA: TGCGCCAGCAGCTTGGGGGCAGGGATCACTGAAGCTTTCTTT.

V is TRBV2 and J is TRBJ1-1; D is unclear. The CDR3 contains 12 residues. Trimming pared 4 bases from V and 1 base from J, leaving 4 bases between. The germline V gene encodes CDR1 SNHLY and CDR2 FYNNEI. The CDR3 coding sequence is TGTGCCAGCAGTGGGCAGAACACTGAAGCTTTCTTT. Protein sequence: CASSGQNTEAFF.

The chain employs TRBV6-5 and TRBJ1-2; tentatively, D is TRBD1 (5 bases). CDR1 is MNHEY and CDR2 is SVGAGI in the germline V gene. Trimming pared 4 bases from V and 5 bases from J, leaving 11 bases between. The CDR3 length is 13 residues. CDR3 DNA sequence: TGTGCCAGCAGTTGGGACGGGAGATATGGCTACACCTTC. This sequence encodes CASSWDGRYGYTF.

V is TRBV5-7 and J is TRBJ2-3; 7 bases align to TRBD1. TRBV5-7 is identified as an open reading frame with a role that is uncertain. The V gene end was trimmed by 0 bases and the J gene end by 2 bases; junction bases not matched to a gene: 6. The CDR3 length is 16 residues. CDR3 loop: CASSLAGGNSTDTQYF. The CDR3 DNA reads TGTGCCAGCAGCTTGGCAGGGGGTAATTCCACAGATACGCAGTATTTT.

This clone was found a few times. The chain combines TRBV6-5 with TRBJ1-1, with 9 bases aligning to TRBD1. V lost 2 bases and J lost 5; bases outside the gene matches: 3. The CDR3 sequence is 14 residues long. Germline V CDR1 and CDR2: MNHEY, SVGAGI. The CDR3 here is CASSYTGGFTEAFF. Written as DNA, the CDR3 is TGTGCCAGCAGTTACACAGGGGGCTTTACTGAAGCTTTCTTT.

The chain's CDR3 is CASSSTGTGAFYEQYF. In nucleotides, the CDR3 is TGTGCCAGTAGTTCGACCGGGACAGGGGCTTTCTACGAGCAGTACTTC. The chain recombines TRBV19 with TRBJ2-7; 10 nucleotides line up with TRBD1. CDR1 and CDR2 (germline): LNHDA, SQIVND (reference sequence). The J segment lost 3 bases and the V segment lost 5 bases, leaving 10 bases of the junction unmatched. The CDR3 is made up of 16 amino acids. Using reference TRBV19 and TRBJ2-7 for the parts outside the CDR3, the full variable domain is DGGITQSPKYLFRKEGQNVTLSCEQNLNHDAMYWYRQDPGQGLRLIYYSQIVNDFQKGDIAEGYSVSREKKESFPLTVTSAQKNPTAFYLCASSSTGTGAFYEQYFGPGTRLTVT.

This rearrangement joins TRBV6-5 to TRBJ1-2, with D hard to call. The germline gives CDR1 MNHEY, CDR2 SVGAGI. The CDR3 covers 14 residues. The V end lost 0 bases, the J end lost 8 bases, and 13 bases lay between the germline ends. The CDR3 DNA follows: TGTGCCAGCAGTTACTCGACCGGGAGCCCCGGCTACACCTTC. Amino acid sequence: CASSYSTGSPGYTF.

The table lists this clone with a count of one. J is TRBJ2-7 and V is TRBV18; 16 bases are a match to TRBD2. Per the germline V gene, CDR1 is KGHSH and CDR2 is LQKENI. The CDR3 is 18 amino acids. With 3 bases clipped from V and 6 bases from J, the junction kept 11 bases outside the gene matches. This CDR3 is CASSPGMGLAGGPGEQYF. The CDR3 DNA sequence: TGTGCCAGCTCACCCGGAATGGGACTAGCGGGAGGGCCCGGCGAGCAGTACTTC.

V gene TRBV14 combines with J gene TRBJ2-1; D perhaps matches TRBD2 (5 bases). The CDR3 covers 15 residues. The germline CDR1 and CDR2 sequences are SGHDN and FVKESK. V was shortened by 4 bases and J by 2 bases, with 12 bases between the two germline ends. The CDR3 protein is CASSLFDGTYNEQFF. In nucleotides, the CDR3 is TGTGCCAGCAGCCTATTTGACGGGACCTACAATGAGCAGTTCTTC.

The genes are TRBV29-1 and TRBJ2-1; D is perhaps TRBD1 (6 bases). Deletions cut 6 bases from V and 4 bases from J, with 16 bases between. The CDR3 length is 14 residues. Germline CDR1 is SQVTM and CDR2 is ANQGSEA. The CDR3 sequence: CSVGRWQGYNEQFF. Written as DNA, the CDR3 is TGCAGCGTGGGGCGGTGGCAGGGGTACAATGAGCAGTTCTTC.

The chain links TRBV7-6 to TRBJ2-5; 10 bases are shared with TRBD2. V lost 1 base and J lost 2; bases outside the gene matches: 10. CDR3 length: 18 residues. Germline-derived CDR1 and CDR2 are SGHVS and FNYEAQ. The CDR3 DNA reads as TGTGCCAGCAGCTTAGAGGAGGGAGCGGGAGGGGGGCAAGAGACCCAGTACTTC. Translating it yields CASSLEEGAGGGQETQYF.

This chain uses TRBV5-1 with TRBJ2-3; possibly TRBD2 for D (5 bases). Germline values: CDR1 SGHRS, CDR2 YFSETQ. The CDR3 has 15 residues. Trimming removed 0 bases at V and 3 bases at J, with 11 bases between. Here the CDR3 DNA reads TGCGCCAGCAGCTTGGTGGGGAGAGGTACAGATACGCAGTATTTT. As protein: CASSLVGRGTDTQYF.

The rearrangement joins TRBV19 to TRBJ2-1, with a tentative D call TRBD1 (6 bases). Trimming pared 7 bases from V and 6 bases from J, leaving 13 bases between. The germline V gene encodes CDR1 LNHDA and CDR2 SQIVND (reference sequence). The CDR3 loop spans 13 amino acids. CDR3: CASKSQGPNEQFF. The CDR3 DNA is TGTGCCAGTAAAAGCCAGGGGCCCAATGAGCAGTTCTTC.

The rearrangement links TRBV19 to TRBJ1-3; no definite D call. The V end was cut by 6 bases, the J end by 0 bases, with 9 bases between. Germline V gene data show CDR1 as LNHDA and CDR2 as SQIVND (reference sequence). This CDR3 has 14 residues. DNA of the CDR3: TGTGCCAGTAGCCAACAGTCCTCTGGAAACACCATATATTTT. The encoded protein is CASSQQSSGNTIYF.